These 19 T cell receptor beta chains came from one sample sequenced in a study of PD-1 blockade in classical Hodgkin lymphoma. The data were produced by immunoSEQ multiplex PCR, yet TCRdb's version contains in-frame clones alone and is incomplete. The repertoire holds over 2,500 clones, with under 85% as singletons. Noted time point: cycle 4 day 1 (C4D1), after 6 weeks of nivolumab. Each of the patients experienced relapse following autologous stem cell transplantation, and their brentuximab vedotin exposure differed. The investigators isolated CD8+ T cells from thawed PBMCs using magnetic negative selection. The specimen comprised CD8+ T cells from blood, sampled before the fourth cycle of nivolumab. The receptors shown here come from a human donor with classical Hodgkin lymphoma.

The chain combines TRBV9 with TRBJ2-3; D uncertain. V was shortened by 0 bases and J by 4 bases, with 12 bases between the two germline ends. CDR3 length: 15 residues. Per germline, CDR1 SGDLS and CDR2 YYNGEE. As DNA, the CDR3 is TGTGCCAGCAGCGTAGTAGGGAATTCGGCAGATACGCAGTATTTT. Residues: CASSVVGNSADTQYF. The full variable domain, completed using reference TRBV9 and TRBJ2-3, is DSGVTQTPKHLITATGQRVTLRCSPRSGDLSVYWYQQSLDQGLQFLIQYYNGEERAKGNILERFSAQQFPDLHSELNLSSLELGDSALYFCASSVVGNSADTQYFGPGTRLTVL.

This clone occurred a few times. This sequence joins TRBV2 and TRBJ1-4; D perhaps matches TRBD1 (6 bases). The CDR3 contains 11 residues. The germline V gene has CDR1 SNHLY and CDR2 FYNNEI. Between the trimmed V and J ends, which lost 1 base and 15 bases, there was a span of 9 bases. The CDR3 DNA is TGTGCCAGCAGTGAAGAACAGGGCTTGTTTTTT. It translates to CASSEEQGLFF.

The rearrangement uses TRBV4-3 and TRBJ2-7; D is possibly TRBD1 (5 bases). Trimming pared 3 bases from V and 0 bases from J, leaving 12 bases between. Germline CDR1 is LGHNA and CDR2 is YSLEER. There are 15 residues in the CDR3. In DNA, the CDR3 is TGCGCCAGCAGCCAGCAGGACACGAGCTCCTACGAGCAGTACTTC. This gives the protein CASSQQDTSSYEQYF.

This clone came up a few times. Relative to the germline gene, one junction end is altered; a read error may explain this. This sequence joins TRBV5-4 and TRBJ1-1, with TRBD1 identical over 8 bases. The germline V gene has CDR1 SGHNT and CDR2 YYREEE (reference sequence). The CDR3 has 13 residues. CDR3 residues: CASSQRTGREAFF. The CDR3 DNA reads as TGCGCCAGCAGCCAGAGGACAGGGAGGGAAGCTTTCTTT.

About this clone: The DNA is left out, because the CDR3 cannot be placed on it with certainty; the CDR3 is given as TCRdb lists it. The chain uses TRBV27 and TRBJ1-1. Germline CDR1 reads MNHEY; CDR2 reads SMNVEV (reference sequence). 11 amino acids form the CDR3, both terminal residues included. The CDR3 loop reads CASILGTEAFF.

The chain recombines TRBV4-3 with TRBJ2-3, with TRBD2 matching over 12 bases. The CDR3 has 17 amino acids. The germline V gene encodes CDR1 LGHNA and CDR2 YSLEER. With 3 bases clipped from V and 4 bases from J, the junction kept 8 bases outside the gene matches. The CDR3 loop is CASSQVESSGGADTQYF. In nucleotides, the CDR3 is TGCGCCAGCAGCCAGGTCGAGTCTAGCGGGGGGGCAGATACGCAGTATTTT.

The chain links TRBV7-9 to TRBJ2-3; no definite D call. Germline assignment: CDR1 SEHNR and CDR2 FQNEAQ (reference sequence). The CDR3 totals 14 residues. V lost 1 base to trimming and J lost 6 bases, with 11 bases between them. The CDR3 loop is CASSLVVLGDTQYF. The CDR3 DNA reads as TGTGCCAGCAGCTTAGTGGTGTTGGGGGATACGCAGTATTTT.

This chain joins TRBV7-9 and TRBJ1-2; 9 bases are a match to TRBD1. Germline CDR1 SEHNR, CDR2 FQNEAQ (reference sequence). The CDR3 runs to 16 residues. Unmatched junction bases numbered 9, after V lost 5 bases and J lost 2 bases. CDR3 sequence (DNA): TGTGCCAGCAGCCTAGGCCCGGGACAGGGAAACTATGGCTACACCTTC. Its protein product is CASSLGPGQGNYGYTF.

To note about this clone: The junction does not match germline at one end; this may be a read error. The CDR3 region has the DNA TGTGCCAGCAGCCTAGCGGGGGGGCGCACAGATACGCAGTATTTT. Its protein is CASSLAGGRTDTQYF. The chain is built from TRBV7-9 and TRBJ2-3; 12 bases are shared with TRBD2. CDR1 is SEHNR and CDR2 is FQNEAQ in the germline V gene (reference sequence). The CDR3 sequence is 15 residues long.

The CDR3 protein is CASSQDRGAYEQYF. The CDR3 DNA reads TGCGCCAGCAGCCAAGATCGAGGAGCCTACGAGCAGTACTTC. V is TRBV4-3 and J is TRBJ2-7, with no clear D. Trimming took off 0 bases at V and 2 bases at J, with 8 bases between the two ends. CDR1 and CDR2 from the germline V gene are LGHNA and YSLEER. The CDR3 runs to 14 residues.

The chain combines TRBV7-9 with TRBJ2-2, with 7 bases lining up with TRBD1. Germline assignment: CDR1 SEHNR and CDR2 FQNEAQ (reference sequence). After removal of 4 bases from V and 7 bases from J, the junction contained 3 bases not matched to a gene. The CDR3 is made up of 13 amino acids. CDR3 DNA: TGTGCCAGCAGCTACAGGGGCGACGGGGAGCTGTTTTTT. It yields the protein CASSYRGDGELFF.

The chain uses TRBV7-2 and TRBJ1-1; TRBD1 matches 11 bases. Germline loops: CDR1 SGHTA, CDR2 FQGNSA. The CDR3 consists of 13 residues. The V gene end was trimmed by 1 base and the J gene end by 9 bases; junction bases not matched to a gene: 1. CDR3 DNA: TGTGCCAGCAGCTTAGGGGACAGGGGGAAAGCTTTCTTT. Its translation is CASSLGDRGKAFF.

This clone appeared once. The chain is built from TRBV11-2 and TRBJ1-1, with 7 bases identical to TRBD1. The CDR3 spans 14 residues. Germline CDR1 is SGHAT and CDR2 is FQNNGV. V dropped 1 base and J dropped 7; count of bases not matched to a gene: 6. DNA of the CDR3: TGTGCCAGCAGCTTAGGGGGGACAGACAATGAAGCTTTCTTT. It codes for CASSLGGTDNEAFF.

The chain employs TRBV28 and TRBJ1-5; D not certain. This CDR3 has 16 amino acids. The germline CDR1 and CDR2 sequences are MDHEN and SYDVKM. Trimming stripped 8 bases from V and 5 bases from J, with 22 bases between. The CDR3, as DNA: TGTGCCAGCGGAACCCCAGGCGAGAGTTTGGATCAGCCCCAGCATTTT. Protein sequence: CASGTPGESLDQPQHF.

The V call is TRBV27, the J call TRBJ2-7; D is ambiguous. The CDR3 contains 13 residues. V was clipped by 4 bases and J by 3 bases, with 10 bases between them. Germline V gene data show CDR1 as MNHEY and CDR2 as SMNVEV (reference sequence). The CDR3 loop reads CASSSDTSYEQYF. The CDR3 DNA reads TGTGCCAGCAGTTCTGACACCAGCTACGAGCAGTACTTC.

The chain couples TRBV7-9 to TRBJ2-1, with 15 bases identical to TRBD2. The CDR3 totals 19 residues. CDR1 is SEHNR, CDR2 FQNEAQ, per germline (reference sequence). J gave up 0 bases and V 4 bases, and 7 bases lay outside the gene matches. The DNA of the CDR3 is TGTGCCAGCAGCTCGGCCGGGACTAGCGGGGGGAGCTCCTACAATGAGCAGTTCTTC. This sequence encodes CASSSAGTSGGSSYNEQFF.

The CDR3 protein is CASSGSYYYGYTF. As DNA, the CDR3 is TGCGCCAGCAGTGGCAGCTACTACTATGGCTACACCTTC. The chain carries TRBV10-2 and TRBJ1-2; D not certain. The CDR3 length is 13 residues. Trimming took 4 bases from V and 3 from J, leaving 9 bases between them. Germline values: CDR1 WSHSY, CDR2 SAAADI.

J is TRBJ1-3 and V is TRBV6-1; a weak D match, TRBD1 (5 bases). Trimming pared 6 bases from V and 0 bases from J, leaving 12 bases between. This CDR3 comprises 15 residues. Germline CDR1 reads MNHNS; CDR2 reads SASEGT. CDR3 sequence (DNA): TGTGCCAGCAGGATTGACAGCGGCTCTGGAAACACCATATATTTT. It codes for CASRIDSGSGNTIYF.

This clone is categorized as large (0.1 to 1%). J is TRBJ1-3 and V is TRBV10-1, with 7 positions matching TRBD1. With V trimmed by 6 bases and J by 0 bases, 5 bases remained unmatched. This CDR3 is built from 15 residues. The germline V gene has CDR1 WNHNN and CDR2 SYGVQD (reference sequence). The CDR3 sequence is CASSQRDSSGNTIYF. CDR3 nucleotide sequence: TGCGCCAGCAGCCAAAGGGACAGCTCTGGAAACACCATATATTTT.